This TCR beta chain was identified during a study of post-analysis software for immune sequencing data. About the research overall: Patients had relapsing-remitting, secondary progressive or progressive-relapsing multiple sclerosis; some lacked subtype. Regarding the study as a whole: Versus controls, multiple sclerosis patients showed significantly lower diversity (normalized Chao1). The authors found that F measure strongly co-clustered same-batch samples.

This clonotype occurred a few times. No antigen is known for it. Unique molecular identifiers featured in each of the TCR beta cDNA libraries. T cells, 1 to 10 million of them, yielded around 460,000 cDNA molecules. TCRdb redid the calling of the PCR reads with MiXCR, one entry per CDR3 protein. There are about 820,000 distinct CDR3 sequences in the sample; roughly 50% occur only once, and 4.6% lies in the top ten. The sequencing sample was made of blood. The TCR sequence derives from a girl under 18 with multiple sclerosis.

CDR3 nucleotide sequence: TGTGCCAGCAGTCCCGGACAGGGTCGGAATGGCTACACCTTC. Amino acids: CASSPGQGRNGYTF. The chain joins TRBV12-3 or TRBV12-4 to TRBJ1-2, with 8 bases aligning to TRBD1. V lost 5 bases and J lost 6; bases outside the gene matches: 8. The CDR3 covers 14 residues.